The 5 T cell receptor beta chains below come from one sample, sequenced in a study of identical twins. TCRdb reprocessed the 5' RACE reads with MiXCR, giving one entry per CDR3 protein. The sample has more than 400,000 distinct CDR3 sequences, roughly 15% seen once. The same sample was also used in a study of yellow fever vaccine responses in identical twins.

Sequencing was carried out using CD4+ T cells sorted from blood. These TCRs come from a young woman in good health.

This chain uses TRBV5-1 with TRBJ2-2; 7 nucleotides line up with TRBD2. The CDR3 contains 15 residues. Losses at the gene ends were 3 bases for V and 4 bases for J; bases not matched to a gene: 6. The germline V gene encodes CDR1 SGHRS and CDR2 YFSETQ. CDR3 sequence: CASSSTSDPTGELFF. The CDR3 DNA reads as TGCGCCAGCAGCTCCACTAGCGACCCCACCGGGGAGCTGTTTTTT.

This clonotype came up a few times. The CDR3 DNA reads TGTGCCATCAGTGAAAGACAGGGGGACTATGGCTACACCTTC. Amino acid sequence: CAISERQGDYGYTF. V gene TRBV10-3 combines with J gene TRBJ1-2, with 9 nucleotides matching TRBD1. Germline loops: CDR1 ENHRY, CDR2 SYGVKD. V shed 3 bases, J shed 3 bases, and the junction held 2 bases outside the gene matches. The CDR3 runs to 14 residues.

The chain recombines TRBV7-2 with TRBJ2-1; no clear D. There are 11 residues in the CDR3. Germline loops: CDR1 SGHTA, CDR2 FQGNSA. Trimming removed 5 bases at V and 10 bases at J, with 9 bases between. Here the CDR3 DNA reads TGTGCCAGCAGCATCTCACTAGAGCAGTTCTTC. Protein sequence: CASSISLEQFF.

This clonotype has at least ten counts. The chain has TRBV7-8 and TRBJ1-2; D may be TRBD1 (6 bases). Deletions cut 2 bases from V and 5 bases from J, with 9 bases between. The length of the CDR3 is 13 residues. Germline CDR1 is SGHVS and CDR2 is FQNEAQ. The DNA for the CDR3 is TGTGCCAGCAGCTTACCCGGGACATATGGCTACACCTTC. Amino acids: CASSLPGTYGYTF.

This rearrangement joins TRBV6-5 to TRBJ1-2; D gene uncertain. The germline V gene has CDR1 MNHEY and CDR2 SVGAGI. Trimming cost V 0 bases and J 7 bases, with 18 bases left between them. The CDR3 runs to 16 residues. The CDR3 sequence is CASSYSLKGSGLGYTF. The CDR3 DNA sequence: TGTGCCAGCAGTTACTCTCTAAAGGGTAGTGGTCTTGGCTACACCTTC.